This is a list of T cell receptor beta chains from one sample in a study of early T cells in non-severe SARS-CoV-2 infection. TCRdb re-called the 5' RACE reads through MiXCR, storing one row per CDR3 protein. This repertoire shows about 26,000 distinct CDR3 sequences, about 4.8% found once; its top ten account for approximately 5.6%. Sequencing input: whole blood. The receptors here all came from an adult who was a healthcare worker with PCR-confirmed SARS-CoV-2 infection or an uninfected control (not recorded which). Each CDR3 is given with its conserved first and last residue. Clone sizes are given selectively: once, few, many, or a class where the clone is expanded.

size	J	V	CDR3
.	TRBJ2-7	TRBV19	CASSITVSYEQYF
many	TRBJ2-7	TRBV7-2	CASSPHTSVVYEQYF
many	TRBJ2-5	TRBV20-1	CSARIGTSGGLDQYF
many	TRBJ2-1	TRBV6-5	CASISSPHSYNEQFF
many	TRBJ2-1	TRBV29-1	CSVDGLAGSSYNEQFF
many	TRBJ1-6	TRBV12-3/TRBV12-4	CASSFSSYNSPLHF
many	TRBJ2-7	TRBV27	CASSLILGYEQYF
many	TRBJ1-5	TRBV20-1	CSAPTGYSNQPQHF
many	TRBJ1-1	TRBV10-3	CAIRQGEVGYMNTEAFF
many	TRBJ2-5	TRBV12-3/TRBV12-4	CASARIQETQYF
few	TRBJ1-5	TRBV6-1	CASSEKNSNQPQHF
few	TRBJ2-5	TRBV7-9	CASSLGIGETQYF
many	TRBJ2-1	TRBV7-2	CASSLAFGQGYNEQFF
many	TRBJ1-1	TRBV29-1	CSVGTGGALADRAFF
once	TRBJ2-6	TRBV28	CASRGGADGADVLTF
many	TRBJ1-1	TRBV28	CASSFADRVNTEAFF
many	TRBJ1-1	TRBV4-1	CASSPISGGGEAFF
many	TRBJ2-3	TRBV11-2	CASSSGLAGASTDTQYF
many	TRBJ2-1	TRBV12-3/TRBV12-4	CASNSGPTGDEQFF
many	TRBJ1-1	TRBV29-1	CSGDTGLGNTEAFF
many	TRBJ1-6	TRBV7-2	CASRDYRGQNSPLHF
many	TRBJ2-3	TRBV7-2	CASSLSASGGQKTSTDTQYF
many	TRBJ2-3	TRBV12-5	CASGRGLAGSSDTQYF
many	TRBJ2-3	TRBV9	CASSTSRDAIRSDTQYF
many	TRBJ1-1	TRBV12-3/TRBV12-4	CASRTGQRYTEAFF
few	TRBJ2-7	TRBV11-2	CASRDTGGKDEQYF
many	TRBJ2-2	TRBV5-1	CASSLAGVTGELFF
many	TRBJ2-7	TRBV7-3	CASSLGTGIHEQYF